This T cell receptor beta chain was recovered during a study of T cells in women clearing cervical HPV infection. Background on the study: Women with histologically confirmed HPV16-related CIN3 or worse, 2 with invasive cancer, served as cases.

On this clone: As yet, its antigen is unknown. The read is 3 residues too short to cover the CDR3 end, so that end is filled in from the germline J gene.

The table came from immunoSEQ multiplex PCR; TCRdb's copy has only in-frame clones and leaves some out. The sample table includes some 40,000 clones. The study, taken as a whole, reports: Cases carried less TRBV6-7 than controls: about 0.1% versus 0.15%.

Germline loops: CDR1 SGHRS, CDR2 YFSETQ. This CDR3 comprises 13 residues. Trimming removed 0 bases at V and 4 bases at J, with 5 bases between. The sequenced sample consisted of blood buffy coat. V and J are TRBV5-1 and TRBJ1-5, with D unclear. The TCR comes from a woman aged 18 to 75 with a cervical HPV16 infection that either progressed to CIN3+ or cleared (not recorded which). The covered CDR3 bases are TGCGCCAGCAGCTTGGCCGTAAATCAGCCC. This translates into CASSLAVNQP. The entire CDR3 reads CASSLAVNQPQHF. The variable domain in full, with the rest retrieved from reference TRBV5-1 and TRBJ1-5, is KAGVTQTPRYLIKTRGQQVTLSCSPISGHRSVSWYQQTPGQGLQFLFEYFSETQRNKGNFPGRFSGRQFSNSRSEMNVSTLELGDSALYLCASSLAVNQPQHFGDGTRLSIL.